These 32 T cell receptor beta chains originate from one sample sequenced in a study of T cell responses to AZD1222 COVID-19 vaccine. Profiled with immunoSEQ multiplex PCR; TCRdb holds only in-frame clones, not every one. The table lists 110,000 or so clones, about 89% of them singletons, with roughly 7% in the top ten. Sequencing was performed on peripheral blood, taken 28 days after the second AZD1222 dose. These receptors originate from an adult who received the AZD1222 COVID-19 vaccine.

This clone was recorded only once. The chain links TRBV29-1 to TRBJ1-4; D gene ambiguous. Germline loops: CDR1 SQVTM, CDR2 ANQGSEA. CDR3 length: 14 amino acids. V was pared by 4 bases and J by 7 bases, with 16 bases between. CDR3 region: CSVAPDGWGEKLFF. The CDR3, as DNA: TGCAGCGTTGCACCCGACGGCTGGGGTGAAAAACTGTTTTTT.

The gene calls are TRBV5-6 and TRBJ1-2; D is unresolved. This CDR3 spans 14 amino acids. Between the trimmed V and J ends, which lost 4 bases and 8 bases, there was a span of 18 bases. Germline CDR1 SGHDT, CDR2 YYEEEE. The CDR3 DNA is TGTGCCAGCAGCCCGAGGTGGTCGCAGTGGGGCTACACCTTC. Encoded protein: CASSPRWSQWGYTF. The variable domain in full, with the rest retrieved from reference TRBV5-6 and TRBJ1-2, is DAGVTQSPTHLIKTRGQQVTLRCSPKSGHDTVSWYQQALGQGPQFIFQYYEEEERQRGNFPDRFSGHQFPNYSSELNVNALLLGDSALYLCASSPRWSQWGYTFGSGTRLTVV.

This chain joins TRBV5-5 and TRBJ2-7; D is perhaps TRBD2 (5 bases). This CDR3 comprises 13 residues. Trimming removed 0 bases at V and 4 bases at J, with 8 bases between. Germline V gives CDR1 SGHKS, CDR2 YYEKEE (reference sequence). CDR3 coding DNA: TGTGCCAGCAGCTTGGCCTGGGAGTACGAGCAGTACTTC. Protein sequence: CASSLAWEYEQYF.

The chain couples TRBV27 to TRBJ2-2; no reliable D call. The CDR3 loop spans 16 amino acids. Germline V gene lookup returns CDR1 MNHEY and CDR2 SMNVEV (reference sequence). The germline V and J ends were trimmed by 4 bases and 0 bases, with 12 bases remaining between them. The CDR3 sequence is CASSSVPLSNTGELFF. The CDR3 DNA reads as TGTGCCAGCAGTTCAGTACCCCTTTCGAACACCGGGGAGCTGTTTTTT.

The CDR3 loop reads CASSLETAYEQYF. In DNA form, the CDR3 reads TGTGCCAGCAGCTTAGAAACTGCCTACGAGCAGTACTTC. The J gene is TRBJ2-7, the V gene TRBV7-2; D gene uncertain. CDR1 and CDR2 from the germline V gene are SGHTA and FQGNSA. Deletions cut 1 base from V and 2 bases from J, with 6 bases between. This CDR3 is 13 amino acids long.

The V call is TRBV4-3, the J call TRBJ1-1, with D possibly TRBD1 on 5 matching bases. The CDR3 is 16 residues long. Trimming took 0 bases from V and 5 from J, leaving 16 bases between them. CDR1 LGHNA and CDR2 YSLEER come from the germline V gene. The CDR3 DNA reads TGCGCCAGCAGCCAAGATCTGGAGGGGCGCGGGACTGAAGCTTTCTTT. This sequence encodes CASSQDLEGRGTEAFF.

This rearrangement joins TRBV18 to TRBJ2-7; D remains unclear. CDR3 length equals 13 residues. CDR1 is KGHSH, CDR2 LQKENI, per germline. V was pared by 2 bases and J by 6 bases, with 11 bases between. Here the CDR3 DNA reads TGTGCCAGCTCACCAGGAACCCACTTCGAGCAGTACTTC. This encodes CASSPGTHFEQYF.

The J gene is TRBJ2-3, the V gene TRBV11-3; 11 nucleotides line up with TRBD2. V shed 4 bases and J 6 bases; nucleotides not matched to a gene: 6. Germline CDR1 and CDR2: SGHNT and YENEEA. This CDR3 region has 15 residues. DNA of the CDR3: TGTGCCAGCAGCTCACTAGCGGGGGAGGGGGATACGCAGTATTTT. Translation gives CASSSLAGEGDTQYF.

J is TRBJ1-1 and V is TRBV9, with 9 bases aligning to TRBD1. Losses at the gene ends were 3 bases for V and 1 base for J; bases not matched to a gene: 10. The CDR3 covers 17 residues. Germline V lookup: CDR1 SGDLS, CDR2 YYNGEE. The CDR3, as DNA: TGTGCCAGCAGCGAGTCCCAGCGGGGACAGGGGAACACTGAAGCTTTCTTT. It specifies CASSESQRGQGNTEAFF.

This rearrangement joins TRBV5-1 to TRBJ2-1; TRBD2 matches 8 bases. Unmatched junction bases numbered 10, after V lost 4 bases and J lost 7 bases. The CDR3 sequence is 15 residues long. Looked up from germline, CDR1 is SGHRS and CDR2 is YFSETQ. CDR3: CASSEAVAGRNEQFF. Here the CDR3 DNA reads TGCGCCAGCAGCGAGGCGGTAGCGGGGAGGAATGAGCAGTTCTTC.

This clone was detected once. The chain has TRBV19 and TRBJ2-3; D gene ambiguous. V dropped 1 base and J dropped 2 bases, with 7 bases sitting between them. Per germline, CDR1 LNHDA and CDR2 SQIVND (reference sequence). This CDR3 has 14 residues. The CDR3 region has the DNA TGTGCCAGTAGTATAGCCCCGTACACAGATACGCAGTATTTT. Protein: CASSIAPYTDTQYF.

The chain joins TRBV29-1 to TRBJ1-1, with 8 bases matching TRBD1. The CDR3 runs to 14 residues. J lost 6 bases, V lost 4 bases, and 10 bases had no gene match. Germline V gives CDR1 SQVTM, CDR2 ANQGSEA. DNA for the CDR3: TGCAGCGTTGTTTGGACAGGGAGGACGCCTGAAGCTTTCTTT. Translating it yields CSVVWTGRTPEAFF.

This sequence joins TRBV9 and TRBJ2-2, with 11 nucleotides matching TRBD2. Germline V gene data show CDR1 as SGDLS and CDR2 as YYNGEE. Trimming cost V 0 bases and J 0 bases; bases outside gene matches: 4. CDR3 size: 18 residues. The CDR3 spells CASSVVVAGGANTGELFF. CDR3 bases: TGTGCCAGCAGCGTAGTTGTAGCGGGAGGGGCGAACACCGGGGAGCTGTTTTTT.

The chain has TRBV11-3 and TRBJ2-5, with TRBD2 identical over 8 bases. Germline CDR1 is SGHNT and CDR2 is YENEEA. Trimming cost V 5 bases and J 10 bases; bases outside gene matches: 9. The CDR3 covers 13 residues. The CDR3 DNA reads as TGTGCCAGCAGCCGGCGGGGGGTTGGGGACCAGTACTTC. It yields the protein CASSRRGVGDQYF.

The chain combines TRBV5-1 with TRBJ1-4; D remains ambiguous. The germline CDR1 and CDR2 sequences are SGHRS and YFSETQ. Trimming shortened V by 4 bases and J by 8 bases, and 18 bases separated the two germline ends. The CDR3 runs to 15 residues. The CDR3 coding sequence is TGCGCCAGCAGCGTAGACGGGAGGTCGGGAGAAAAACTGTTTTTT. Its protein product is CASSVDGRSGEKLFF.

V usage is TRBV19 and J usage is TRBJ2-3; weak D call: TRBD2 (6 bases). The CDR3 extends over 16 amino acids. Germline V gene sequence: CDR1 LNHDA, CDR2 SQIVND (reference sequence). Trimming removed 2 bases from V and 0 bases from J, with 12 bases in between. The CDR3 is CASSILGGRSTDTQYF. The CDR3, as DNA: TGTGCCAGTAGTATATTGGGAGGAAGGAGCACAGATACGCAGTATTTT.

This chain connects TRBV9 to TRBJ1-5; a possible D gene is TRBD1 (5 bases). The V end lost 3 bases, the J end lost 4 bases, and 23 bases lay between the germline ends. The V gene's germline CDR1 is SGDLS and CDR2 YYNGEE. The CDR3 contains 18 residues. The CDR3 loop is CASSEGPGGGTLNQPQHF. The CDR3 DNA sequence: TGTGCCAGCAGCGAGGGCCCGGGAGGCGGGACCCTAAATCAGCCCCAGCATTTT.

V gene TRBV27 combines with J gene TRBJ2-3; no clear D gene. Between the trimmed V and J ends, which lost 6 bases and 6 bases, there was a span of 1 base. Germline assignment: CDR1 MNHEY and CDR2 SMNVEV (reference sequence). This CDR3 spans 9 amino acids. The CDR3 spells CASRDTQYF. The DNA for the CDR3 is TGTGCCAGCAGGGATACGCAGTATTTT.

This clone was recorded a few times. This CDR3 is CASSSGGPPAYEQYF. CDR3 bases: TGTGCCAGCAGCTCGGGGGGCCCGCCCGCCTACGAGCAGTACTTC. This chain uses TRBV7-2 with TRBJ2-7; D is possibly TRBD2 (7 bases). The V end lost 4 bases, the J end lost 2 bases, and 15 bases lay between the germline ends. The CDR3 is 15 amino acids. Per the germline V gene, CDR1 is SGHTA and CDR2 is FQGNSA.

This chain uses TRBV9 with TRBJ1-3; D call uncertain. Germline CDR1 is SGDLS and CDR2 is YYNGEE. The CDR3 loop spans 17 amino acids. Trimming shortened V by 0 bases and J by 0 bases, and 13 bases separated the two germline ends. CDR3 protein: CASSVGGGHDSGNTIYF. The CDR3 DNA is TGTGCCAGCAGCGTAGGGGGAGGGCATGACTCTGGAAACACCATATATTTT.

The chain recombines TRBV12-3 or TRBV12-4 with TRBJ1-2; the D is unclear. Trimming shortened V by 9 bases and J by 0 bases, and 11 bases separated the two germline ends. This CDR3 spans 13 amino acids. This CDR3 is CARPPGSNYGYTF. Here the CDR3 DNA reads TGTGCCAGGCCGCCGGGGTCTAACTATGGCTACACCTTC.

J is TRBJ2-7 and V is TRBV5-1, with 10 bases that match TRBD2. Germline V gene sequence: CDR1 SGHRS, CDR2 YFSETQ. Unmatched junction bases numbered 0, after V lost 0 bases and J lost 3 bases. The CDR3 is 14 amino acids. CDR3 coding DNA: TGCGCCAGCAGCTTGGCTAGCGGGAGCTACGAGCAGTACTTC. Its protein product is CASSLASGSYEQYF.

The chain couples TRBV25-1 to TRBJ2-3, with TRBD2 as a possible D gene (5 bases). The germline CDR1 and CDR2 sequences are MGHDK and SYGVNS. The CDR3 is made up of 13 amino acids. V was trimmed by 3 bases and J by 3 bases, leaving 7 bases between them. The CDR3 DNA reads TGTGCCAGCAGTGACGGGAATACAGATACGCAGTATTTT. It codes for CASSDGNTDTQYF.

The J gene is TRBJ2-7, the V gene TRBV6-2 or TRBV6-3; the D is unclear. Trimming shortened V by 5 bases and J by 0 bases, and 11 bases separated the two germline ends. CDR3 length: 14 residues. The germline V gene encodes CDR1 MNHEY and CDR2 SVGEGT. The CDR3 loop is CASSGDRRSYEQYF. The CDR3 coding sequence is TGTGCCAGCAGTGGCGACCGACGCTCCTACGAGCAGTACTTC.

This rearrangement joins TRBV3-1 (or the pseudogene TRBV3-2) to TRBJ2-5; 7 bases line up with TRBD1. Germline V gives CDR1 LGHDT, CDR2 YNNKEL (reference sequence). The trim removed 1 base at V and 5 bases at J, leaving 16 bases unmatched. The length of the CDR3 is 18 residues. DNA of the CDR3: TGTGCCAGCAGCCAAGTGACAGGGAAGGTCTATGGGGTGGAGACCCAGTACTTC. Translation gives CASSQVTGKVYGVETQYF.

This chain's CDR3 is CASSLQGDYGYTF. The CDR3 DNA reads TGTGCCAGCAGCCTACAGGGGGACTATGGCTACACCTTC. The chain links TRBV9 to TRBJ1-2, with TRBD1 matching over 8 bases. Germline-derived CDR1 and CDR2 are SGDLS and YYNGEE. The CDR3 totals 13 residues. After removal of 4 bases from V and 3 bases from J, the junction contained 2 bases not matched to a gene.

V usage is TRBV28 and J usage is TRBJ2-7; no definite D call. CDR3 size: 16 residues. Trimming left V 2 bases short and J 7 bases short, with 21 bases between. Germline assignment: CDR1 MDHEN and CDR2 SYDVKM. CDR3 amino acids: CASSLRPPKTYYEQYF. CDR3 sequence (DNA): TGTGCCAGCAGTTTACGACCACCCAAAACCTACTATGAGCAGTACTTC. The full variable domain, completed using reference TRBV28 and TRBJ2-7, is DVKVTQSSRYLVKRTGEKVFLECVQDMDHENMFWYRQDPGLGLRLIYFSYDVKMKEKGDIPEGYSVSREKKERFSLILESASTNQTSMYLCASSLRPPKTYYEQYFGPGTRLTVT.

The J gene is TRBJ1-5, the V gene TRBV9, with D perhaps matching TRBD1 (5 bases). Germline V gene sequence: CDR1 SGDLS, CDR2 YYNGEE. V lost 4 bases and J lost 9, with 20 bases in between. This CDR3 region has 15 residues. Here the CDR3 reads CASSPTGADGPPQHF. The CDR3 DNA sequence: TGTGCCAGCAGCCCTACTGGGGCGGATGGCCCGCCCCAGCATTTT.

This chain connects TRBV2 to TRBJ1-1, with 8 bases fitting TRBD1. J gave up 0 bases and V 4 bases, and 10 bases lay outside the gene matches. In germline, CDR1 is SNHLY, CDR2 FYNNEI. The CDR3 spans 17 residues. The CDR3 sequence: CASSGRTGYTMNTEAFF. CDR3 nucleotide sequence: TGTGCCAGCAGTGGTAGGACAGGGTATACGATGAACACTGAAGCTTTCTTT. The variable domain in full, with the rest retrieved from reference TRBV2 and TRBJ1-1, is EPEVTQTPSHQVTQMGQEVILRCVPISNHLYFYWYRQILGQKVEFLVSFYNNEISEKSEIFDDQFSVERPDGSNFTLKIRSTKLEDSAMYFCASSGRTGYTMNTEAFFGQGTRLTVV.

The chain combines TRBV19 with TRBJ2-7, with 8 bases aligning to TRBD1. The trim removed 3 bases at V and 2 bases at J, leaving 6 bases unmatched. The V gene's germline CDR1 is LNHDA and CDR2 SQIVND (reference sequence). The CDR3 has 15 residues. CDR3 amino acids: CASSIGDRGTYEQYF. As DNA, the CDR3 is TGTGCCAGTAGTATCGGAGACAGGGGAACCTACGAGCAGTACTTC.

The chain is built from TRBV5-1 and TRBJ1-1; D call uncertain. Germline loops: CDR1 SGHRS, CDR2 YFSETQ. Deletions cut 0 bases from V and 0 bases from J, with 3 bases between. This CDR3 has 13 amino acids. The DNA for the CDR3 is TGCGCCAGCAGCTTGGGGGTGAACACTGAAGCTTTCTTT. Translation: CASSLGVNTEAFF.

The chain employs TRBV4-1 and TRBJ2-7; 8 positions agree with TRBD2. The trim removed 4 bases at V and 2 bases at J, leaving 10 bases unmatched. This CDR3 comprises 16 residues. Germline V CDR1 and CDR2: MGHRA, YSYEKL. CDR3 in amino acids: CASSPGGPGATYEQYF. The CDR3, as DNA: TGCGCCAGCAGCCCGGGGGGGCCAGGGGCCACCTACGAGCAGTACTTC.